What follows describes a single T cell receptor beta chain. The antigen is not known. Following culture for roughly 10 days, CD4+ T cells were isolated. Between March and December 2020, the person had a SARS-CoV-2 infection that PCR confirmed. Participants got two doses of BNT162b2 or mRNA-1273 vaccine. The data were taken from a study of vaccination effects on CD4 cells after COVID-19. Study information: Under the ViraFEST assay, PBMC were stimulated with viral peptide pools so that antigen-specific CD4+ T cells expanded. Sequencing was performed afterwards. It was a median of 72 days after the second dose that post-vaccine samples were obtained.

Using immunoSEQ multiplex PCR, the repertoire was profiled, and TCRdb retains in-frame clones only, with some absent. The sample contains nearly 35,000 clones, roughly four fifths of which appear only once. CDR3 length: 16 residues. V lost 5 bases to trimming and J lost 0 bases, with 12 bases between them. Germline V gene sequence: CDR1 SGHDT, CDR2 YYEEEE. The sequence was collected from a human donor who had a prior SARS-CoV-2 infection. Specimen: CD4+ T cells from PBMCs cultured without peptide, collected after COVID-19 vaccination. V and J are TRBV5-6 and TRBJ1-6; no reliable D call. The CDR3 region has the DNA TGTGCCAGCAGTCCCAGGAGCAGCTCCTATAATTCACCCCTCCACTTT. Amino acid sequence: CASSPRSSSYNSPLHF.